This T cell receptor (beta chain) comes out of a study of blood T cells in healthy people across ages. Study-wide results and limits: Measured against age, TCR beta diversity per million T cells decreased in a roughly linear manner.

Germline lookup yields CDR1 MGHRA and CDR2 YSYEKL. The germline V and J ends were trimmed by 1 base and 1 base, with 7 bases remaining between them. CDR3 length: 14 amino acids. Total RNA amounts of at least 5 micrograms were extracted per sample. Next came a second PCR, run for about 6 to 11 cycles, which used a sample-barcoded 5' primer along with a J-beta primer mix. One entry per CDR3 protein, called by TCRdb with MiXCR from the 5' RACE reads. The sample lists more than 1 million distinct CDR3 sequences, 40% to 45% occurring once. Concerning this clonotype: Antigen: not known.

The gene calls are TRBV4-1 and TRBJ1-1; no clear D gene. The sample taken for sequencing was blood. The receptor comes from an older woman in good health. The CDR3 sequence: CASSQVLRNTEAFF. Here the CDR3 DNA reads TGCGCCAGCAGCCAAGTACTGAGGAACACTGAAGCTTTCTTT.